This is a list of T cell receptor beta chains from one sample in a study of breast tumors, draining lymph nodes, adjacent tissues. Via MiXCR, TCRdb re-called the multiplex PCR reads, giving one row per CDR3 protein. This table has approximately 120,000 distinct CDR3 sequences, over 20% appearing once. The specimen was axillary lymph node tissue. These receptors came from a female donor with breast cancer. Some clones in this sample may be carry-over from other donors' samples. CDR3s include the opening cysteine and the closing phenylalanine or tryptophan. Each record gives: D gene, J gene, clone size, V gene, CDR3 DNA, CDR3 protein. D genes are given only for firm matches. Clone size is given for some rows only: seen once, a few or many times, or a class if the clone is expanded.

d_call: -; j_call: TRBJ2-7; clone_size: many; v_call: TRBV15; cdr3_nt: TGTGCCACCAGCAGGCGGCGGGACCCAGCCTACGAGCAGTACTTC; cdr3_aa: CATSRRRDPAYEQYF
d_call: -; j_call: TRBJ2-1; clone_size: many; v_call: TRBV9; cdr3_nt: TGTGCCAGCAGCCCGCCCGGGACAACGTCCTACAATGAGCAGTTCTTC; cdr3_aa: CASSPPGTTSYNEQFF
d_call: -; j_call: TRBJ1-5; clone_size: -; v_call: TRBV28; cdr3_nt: TGTGCCACCGCGGACTGGATCCCCAATCAGCCCCAGCATTTT; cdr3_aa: CATADWIPNQPQHF
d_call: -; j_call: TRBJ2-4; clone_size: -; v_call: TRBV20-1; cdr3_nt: TGCAGTGCTAGGAGGGTGCTCAAAAACACTCAGTACTTC; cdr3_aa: CSARRVLKNTQYF
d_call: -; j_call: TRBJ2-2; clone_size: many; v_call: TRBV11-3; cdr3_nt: TGTGCCAGCAGCCGAGGGGGGCGGGACACCGGGGAGCTGTTTTTT; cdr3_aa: CASSRGGRDTGELFF
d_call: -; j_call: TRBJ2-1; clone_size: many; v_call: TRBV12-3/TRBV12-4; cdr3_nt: TGTGCCAGCAGCCGAGCTCTGGCCAGGGGTTCCTACAATGAGCAGTTCTTC; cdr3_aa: CASSRALARGSYNEQFF
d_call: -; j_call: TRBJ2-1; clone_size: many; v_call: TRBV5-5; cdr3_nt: TGTGCCAGCAGGTATTTATTCCTCCCGGGGGCAAATGAGCAGTTCTTC; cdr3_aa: CASRYLFLPGANEQFF
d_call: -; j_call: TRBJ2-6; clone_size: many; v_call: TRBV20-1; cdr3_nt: TGCAGTGCTAGATTTCGGCCCTCTGGGGCCAACGTCCTGACTTTC; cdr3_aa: CSARFRPSGANVLTF
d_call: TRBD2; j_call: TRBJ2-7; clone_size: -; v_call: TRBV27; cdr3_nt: TGTGCCAGCAGTCCTACCTCCGGGACTATGACCTACGAGCAGTACTTC; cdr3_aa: CASSPTSGTMTYEQYF
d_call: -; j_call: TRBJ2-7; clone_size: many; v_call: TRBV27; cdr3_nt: TGTGCCAGCAGTCTAAGTACAACCCCCTACGAGCAGTACTTC; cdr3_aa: CASSLSTTPYEQYF
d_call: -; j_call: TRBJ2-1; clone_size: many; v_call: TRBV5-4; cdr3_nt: TGTGCCAGCAGCTTGTTCTACAATGAGCAGTTCTTC; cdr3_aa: CASSLFYNEQFF
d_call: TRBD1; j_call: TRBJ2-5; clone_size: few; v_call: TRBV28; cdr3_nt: TGTGCCAGCAGTTTACAGGGGGCTAAGGAGACCCAGTACTTC; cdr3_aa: CASSLQGAKETQYF
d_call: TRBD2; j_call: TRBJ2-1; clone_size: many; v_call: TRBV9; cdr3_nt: TGCGCCAGCAGTGGTAGCGGGAGTTCCTACAATGAGCAGTTCTTC; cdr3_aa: CASSGSGSSYNEQFF
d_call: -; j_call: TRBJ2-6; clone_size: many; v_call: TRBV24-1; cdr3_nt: TGTGCCACCAGGGGCGGAGCTGGGGCCAACGTCCTGACTTTC; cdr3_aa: CATRGGAGANVLTF
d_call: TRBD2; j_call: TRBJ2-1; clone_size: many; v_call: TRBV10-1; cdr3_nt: TGCGCCAGCAGCCGCATAGCGGGAGGGTCTTGGGATGAGCAGTTCTTC; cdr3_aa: CASSRIAGGSWDEQFF
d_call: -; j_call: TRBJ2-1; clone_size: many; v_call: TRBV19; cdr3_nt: TGTGCCAGTAGAGCGAAGTTTGTCAATGAGCAGTTCTTC; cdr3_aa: CASRAKFVNEQFF
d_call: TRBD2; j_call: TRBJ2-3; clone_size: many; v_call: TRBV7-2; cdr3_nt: TGTGCCAGCAGACTGGGGACTAGCGGAGCCCGCCCCTTCACAGATACGCAGTATTTT; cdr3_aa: CASRLGTSGARPFTDTQYF
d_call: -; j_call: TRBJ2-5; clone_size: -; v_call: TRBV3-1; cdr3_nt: TGTGCCAGCAGCCAAGCCTCACCGGCTTCCCAAGAGACCCAGTACTTC; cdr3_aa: CASSQASPASQETQYF
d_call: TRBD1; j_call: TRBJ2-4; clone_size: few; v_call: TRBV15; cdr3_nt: TGTGCCACCAGCAGGCCCGGGACAGGGGGAACCAAAAACATTCAGTACTTC; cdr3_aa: CATSRPGTGGTKNIQYF
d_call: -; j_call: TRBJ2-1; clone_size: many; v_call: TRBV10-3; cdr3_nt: TGTGCCATCAATAGGGAGGAACTAGCAGAATACAATGAGCAGTTCTTC; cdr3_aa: CAINREELAEYNEQFF
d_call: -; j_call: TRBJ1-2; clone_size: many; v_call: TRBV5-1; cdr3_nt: TGCGCCAGCATGGGGGGGCCCTCCCTCAACTATGGCTACACCTTC; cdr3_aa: CASMGGPSLNYGYTF
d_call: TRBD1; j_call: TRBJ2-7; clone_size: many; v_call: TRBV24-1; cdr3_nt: TGTGCCACCAGTGACCGACGAACAGGGGCACTCGAGCAGTACTTC; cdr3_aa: CATSDRRTGALEQYF
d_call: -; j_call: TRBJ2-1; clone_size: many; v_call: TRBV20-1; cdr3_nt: TGCAGTGCTAGTATCTCCTACAATGAGCAGTTCTTC; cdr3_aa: CSASISYNEQFF
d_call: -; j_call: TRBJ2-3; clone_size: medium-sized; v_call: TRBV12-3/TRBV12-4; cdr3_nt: TGTGCCAGCAGTGCCCAGGGGTTAGATACGCAGTATTTT; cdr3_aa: CASSAQGLDTQYF
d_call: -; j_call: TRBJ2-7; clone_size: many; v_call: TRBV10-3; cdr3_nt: TGTGCCATCAGTCCCAGGGTCGACTCCTACGAGCAGTACTTC; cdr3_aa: CAISPRVDSYEQYF
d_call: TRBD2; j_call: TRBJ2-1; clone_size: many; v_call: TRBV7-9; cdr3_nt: TGTGCCAGCAGCTCTACCCAGGGACTAGCGGGTGGGTCCTACAATGAGCAGTTCTTC; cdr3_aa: CASSSTQGLAGGSYNEQFF
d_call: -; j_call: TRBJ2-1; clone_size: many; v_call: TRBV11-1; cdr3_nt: TGTGCCAGCAGCTTTGGCCTCTCCTACAATGAGCAGTTCTTC; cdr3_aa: CASSFGLSYNEQFF
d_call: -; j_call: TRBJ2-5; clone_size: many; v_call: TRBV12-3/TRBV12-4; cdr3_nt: TGTGCCAGCAGGCACGAACAGGGTTCAGGGGAGACCCAGTACTTC; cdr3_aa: CASRHEQGSGETQYF
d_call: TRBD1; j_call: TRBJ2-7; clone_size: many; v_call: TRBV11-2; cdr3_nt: TGTGCCAGCAGCCCAATCTTCGTACGGACAGGGGGCTTCGCCTACGAGCAGTACTTC; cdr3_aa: CASSPIFVRTGGFAYEQYF
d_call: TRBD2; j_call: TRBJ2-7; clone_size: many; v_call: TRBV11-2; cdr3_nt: TGTGCCAGCAGCTTAGATGGAATAGCGGGAGACGAGCAGTACTTC; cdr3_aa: CASSLDGIAGDEQYF
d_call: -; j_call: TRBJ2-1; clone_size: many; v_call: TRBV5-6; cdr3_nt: TGTGCCAGCAGCAGGGACGTCGACAATGAGCAGTTCTTC; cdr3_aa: CASSRDVDNEQFF
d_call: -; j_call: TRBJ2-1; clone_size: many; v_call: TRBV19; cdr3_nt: TGTGCCAGTACCCTCCGGACCTCCGGCTACAATGAGCAGTTCTTC; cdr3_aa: CASTLRTSGYNEQFF
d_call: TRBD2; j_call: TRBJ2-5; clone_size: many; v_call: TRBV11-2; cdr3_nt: TGTGCCAGCAGCTTAGTCCAGCGGGAGTCGGGAGAGACCCAGTACTTC; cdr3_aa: CASSLVQRESGETQYF
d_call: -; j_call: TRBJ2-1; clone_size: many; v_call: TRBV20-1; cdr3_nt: TGCAGTGCTCCTCGGGGGTCGGCCTACAATGAGCAGTTCTTC; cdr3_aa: CSAPRGSAYNEQFF
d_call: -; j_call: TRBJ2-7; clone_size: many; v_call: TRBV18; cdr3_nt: TGTGCCAGCTCACCTTCTCCCGGGACATCCTACGAGCAGTACTTC; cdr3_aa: CASSPSPGTSYEQYF
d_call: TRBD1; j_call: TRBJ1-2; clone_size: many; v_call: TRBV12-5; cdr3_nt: TGTGCTAGTGGTTTAACCGGGACAGGGGTTGGCTACACCTTC; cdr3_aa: CASGLTGTGVGYTF
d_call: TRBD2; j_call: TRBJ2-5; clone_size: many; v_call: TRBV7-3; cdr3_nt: TGTGCCAGCAGCTTAACGGCTAGCGGGCTTCAAGAGACCCAGTACTTC; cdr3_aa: CASSLTASGLQETQYF
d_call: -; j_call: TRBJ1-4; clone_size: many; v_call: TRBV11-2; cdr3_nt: TGTGCCAGCAGCTTGACAGACCATAATGAAAAACTGTTTTTT; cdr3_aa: CASSLTDHNEKLFF
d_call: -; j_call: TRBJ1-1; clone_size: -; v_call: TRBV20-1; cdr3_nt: TGCAGTGCTAGAACCAGGGGGAACACTGAAGCTTTCTTT; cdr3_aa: CSARTRGNTEAFF
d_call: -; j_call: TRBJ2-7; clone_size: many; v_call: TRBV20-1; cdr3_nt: TGCAGTGCCGAGGATCTGACTCGTGGCGAGCAGTACTTC; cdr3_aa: CSAEDLTRGEQYF
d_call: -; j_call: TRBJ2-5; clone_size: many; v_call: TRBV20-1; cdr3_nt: TGCAGTGCTAACCGGGACGGATCCCGAGGGACCCAGTACTTC; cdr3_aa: CSANRDGSRGTQYF
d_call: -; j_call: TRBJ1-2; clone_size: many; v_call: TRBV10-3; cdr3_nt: TGTGCCATCAGCCGGACAGACGCTAGCTATGGCTACACCTTC; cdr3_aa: CAISRTDASYGYTF
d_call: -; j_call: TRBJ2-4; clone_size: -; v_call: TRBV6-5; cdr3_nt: TGTGCCAGCAGTTCTCCACCCTTATTAGCCAAAAACATTCAGTACTTC; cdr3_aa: CASSSPPLLAKNIQYF
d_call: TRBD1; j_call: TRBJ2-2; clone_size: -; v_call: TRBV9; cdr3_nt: TGTGCCAGCAGCGTATCAGGGGGCCCGAACACCGGGGAGCTGTTTTTT; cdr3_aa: CASSVSGGPNTGELFF
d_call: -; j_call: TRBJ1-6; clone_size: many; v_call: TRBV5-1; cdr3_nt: TGCGCCGGCAGCTCCGACAGGCCAGTTAATTCACCCCTCCACTTT; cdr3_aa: CAGSSDRPVNSPLHF
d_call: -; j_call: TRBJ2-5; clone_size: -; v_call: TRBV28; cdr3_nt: TGTGCCAGCAGGTTTATGGGGGCCTGGGGAGAGACCCAGTACTTC; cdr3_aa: CASRFMGAWGETQYF
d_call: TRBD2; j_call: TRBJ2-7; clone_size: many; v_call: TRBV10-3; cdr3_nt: TGTGCCACCACAACCCTCTCTAGCGGGAAGGCCTACGAGCAGTACTTC; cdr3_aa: CATTTLSSGKAYEQYF
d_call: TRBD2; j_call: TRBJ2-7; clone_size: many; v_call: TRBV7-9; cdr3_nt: TGTGCCAGCAGCTTAGTGGCGGGGGACGAGCAGTACTTC; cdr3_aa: CASSLVAGDEQYF
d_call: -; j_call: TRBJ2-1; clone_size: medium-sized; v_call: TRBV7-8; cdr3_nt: TGTGCCAGCAGCAATAGCGGCACTAGGAATGAGCAGTTCTTC; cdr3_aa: CASSNSGTRNEQFF
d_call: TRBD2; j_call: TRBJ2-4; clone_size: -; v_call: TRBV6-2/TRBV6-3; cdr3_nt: TGTGCCAGCAGTGGGTTTACTAGCGGAGCCAAAAACATTCAGTACTTC; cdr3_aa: CASSGFTSGAKNIQYF
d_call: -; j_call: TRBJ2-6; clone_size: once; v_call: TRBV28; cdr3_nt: TGTGCCAGCAGTACCATGCGGTCAGCATCGTTCTCTGGGGCCAACGCCCTGACTTTC; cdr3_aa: CASSTMRSASFSGANALTF
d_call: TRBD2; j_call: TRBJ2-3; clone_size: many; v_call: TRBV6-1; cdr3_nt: TGTGCCAGCAGACTAGCGGGATCTAGCACAGATACGCAGTATTTT; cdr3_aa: CASRLAGSSTDTQYF
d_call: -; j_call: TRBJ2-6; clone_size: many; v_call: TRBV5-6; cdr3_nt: TGTGCCAGCACCCCCTCTTTCGGGACCTCTGGGGCCAACGTCCTGACTTTC; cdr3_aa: CASTPSFGTSGANVLTF
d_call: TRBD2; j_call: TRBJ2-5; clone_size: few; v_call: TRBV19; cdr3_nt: TGTGCCAGTAGCCCCAGCGGACTAGCGGGACTATTGCACTTC; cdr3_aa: CASSPSGLAGLLHF
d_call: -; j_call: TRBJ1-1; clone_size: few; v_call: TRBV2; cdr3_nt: TGTGCCAGCAGTGAGTCCGTGAACACTGAAGCTTTCTTT; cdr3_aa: CASSESVNTEAFF
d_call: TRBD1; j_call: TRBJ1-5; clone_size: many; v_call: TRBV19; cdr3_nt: TGTGCCAGTACGGGAAAACAGGGGGCGAATTTACCCCAGCATTTT; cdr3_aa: CASTGKQGANLPQHF
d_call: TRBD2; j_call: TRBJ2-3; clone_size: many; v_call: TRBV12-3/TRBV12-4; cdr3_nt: TGTGCCAGCAGCCCTGAACTAGCGGCCGTCACAGATACGCAGTATTTT; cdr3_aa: CASSPELAAVTDTQYF
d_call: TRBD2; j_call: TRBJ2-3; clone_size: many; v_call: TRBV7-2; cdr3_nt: TGTGCCAGCAGCTTAGTACTAGCGGGAGGCTCGCAGTATTTT; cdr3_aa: CASSLVLAGGSQYF
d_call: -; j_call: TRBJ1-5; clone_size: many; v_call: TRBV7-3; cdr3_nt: TGTGCCAGCAGCCCAGGAATCAATCAGCCCCAGCATTTT; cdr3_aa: CASSPGINQPQHF
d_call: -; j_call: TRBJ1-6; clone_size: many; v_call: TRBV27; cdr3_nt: TGTGCCAGCAGACCGGCAGGCATCGTACCCCTCCACTTT; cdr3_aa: CASRPAGIVPLHF